One and the same sample provided the 27 T cell receptor beta chains below, sequenced in a study of CD8 T cells in Susac syndrome. RNA was extracted with the RNeasy kit, and a quantity of about 0.45 to 1 ug was reverse transcribed using random hexamers. TCRdb re-called the immunoSEQ multiplex PCR reads with MiXCR, one entry per CDR3 protein. The data show about 150,000 distinct CDR3 sequences, roughly 96% seen once. The sequencing input was CD4+ T cells from PBMCs. All receptors derive from a human donor with Susac syndrome.

The CDR3 DNA reads as TGTGCCAGCAGAAAAGGAGGGGGTGGGCCCCAGCATTTT. Its protein is CASRKGGGGPQHF. V is TRBV6-5 and J is TRBJ1-5; D is possibly TRBD1 (6 bases). Germline CDR1 is MNHEY and CDR2 is SVGAGI. The CDR3 is made up of 13 amino acids. Trimming pared 6 bases from V and 9 bases from J, leaving 15 bases between.

The chain couples TRBV27 to TRBJ2-6; D may be TRBD1 or TRBD2 (6 bases each). Trimming pared 2 bases from V and 2 bases from J, leaving 13 bases between. Per the germline V gene, CDR1 is MNHEY and CDR2 is SMNVEV (reference sequence). The CDR3 loop spans 17 amino acids. CDR3 sequence (DNA): TGTGCCAGCAGTTTAGCGCCCGGGGGCCCTGGGGCCAACGTCCTGACTTTC. Translating gives CASSLAPGGPGANVLTF.

The V call is TRBV29-1, the J call TRBJ2-7; possibly TRBD2 for D (5 bases). Germline values: CDR1 SQVTM, CDR2 ANQGSEA. The CDR3 extends over 13 amino acids. V lost 3 bases to trimming and J lost 6 bases, with 15 bases between them. The CDR3 protein is CSVEATLGSEQYF. The CDR3 bases are TGCAGCGTTGAGGCGACCTTGGGGAGCGAGCAGTACTTC.

The chain has TRBV7-9 and TRBJ2-4; TRBD2 aligns across 13 bases. J lost 1 base, V lost 6 bases, and 12 bases had no gene match. The CDR3 loop spans 19 amino acids. In germline, CDR1 is SEHNR, CDR2 FQNEAQ (reference sequence). The CDR3 DNA is TGTGCCAGCAGTCACGGACTAGCGGGGGTCTCAGGGGCCAAAAACATTCAGTACTTC. Translation: CASSHGLAGVSGAKNIQYF.

This chain joins TRBV18 and TRBJ2-2, with D maybe TRBD2 (5 bases). The germline V gene has CDR1 KGHSH and CDR2 LQKENI. This CDR3 has 14 amino acids. V was clipped by 4 bases and J by 2 bases, with 8 bases between them. In nucleotides, the CDR3 is TGTGCCAGCTCACGAGAGGGAAACACCGGGGAGCTGTTTTTT. It is translated as CASSREGNTGELFF.

This clonotype was counted a single time. CDR3 in DNA: TGCAGTGCTAGACCAACGGGCCAAGAGACCCAGTACTTC. Protein sequence: CSARPTGQETQYF. The V gene is TRBV20-1, the J gene TRBJ2-5; D remains unclear. V was pared by 2 bases and J by 1 base, with 8 bases between. The CDR3 loop spans 13 amino acids. The germline CDR1 and CDR2 sequences are DFQATT and SNEGSKA (reference sequence).

This chain uses TRBV20-1 with TRBJ2-7; D uncertain. Trimming pared 5 bases from V and 2 bases from J, leaving 13 bases between. CDR1 is DFQATT and CDR2 is SNEGSKA in the germline V gene (reference sequence). The CDR3 loop spans 13 amino acids. In nucleotides, the CDR3 is TGCAGTGCTGCCCAGGACGGAACCTACGAGCAGTACTTC. This encodes CSAAQDGTYEQYF.

This rearrangement joins TRBV29-1 to TRBJ2-1; 9 positions agree with TRBD1. Per the germline V gene, CDR1 is SQVTM and CDR2 is ANQGSEA. V was clipped by 7 bases and J by 5 bases; unmatched bases: 9. The CDR3 spans 14 residues. CDR3 sequence (DNA): TGCAGCGCCCCGACAGGGGGTATACACAATGAGCAGTTCTTC. As protein: CSAPTGGIHNEQFF.

V and J are TRBV10-3 and TRBJ2-3; no reliable D call. The CDR3 has 17 amino acids. Germline V gene lookup returns CDR1 ENHRY and CDR2 SYGVKD. V shed 6 bases and J shed 4 bases, with 23 bases lying between them. CDR3 DNA: TGTGCCATCAGCCCGGCGTTATCGTCGGTCCGCGCAGATACGCAGTATTTT. Its translation is CAISPALSSVRADTQYF.

This clonotype has a single count. This chain links TRBV12-3 or TRBV12-4 with TRBJ1-4; 8 nucleotides agree with TRBD1. J lost 3 bases, V lost 5 bases, and 5 bases had no gene match. The CDR3 is made up of 15 amino acids. The CDR3 DNA sequence: TGTGCCAGCAGTCAACCGGGACAGGCTAATGAAAAACTGTTTTTT. It yields the protein CASSQPGQANEKLFF.

The chain carries TRBV14 and TRBJ2-5; D perhaps matches TRBD1 (6 bases). V lost 4 bases and J 1 base, leaving 10 bases between the germline ends. CDR3 size: 14 residues. CDR1 and CDR2 (germline): SGHDN, FVKESK. The CDR3 DNA follows: TGTGCCAGCAGCCTTTGGACAGTCCAAGAGACCCAGTACTTC. It codes for CASSLWTVQETQYF.

The CDR3 bases are TGTGCCAGCAGTAGTCCAATGGGAAGGTCCACTGAAGCTTTCTTT. Translated: CASSSPMGRSTEAFF. The chain recombines TRBV25-1 with TRBJ1-1; D not certain. Germline V lookup: CDR1 MGHDK, CDR2 SYGVNS. V lost 5 bases, J lost 4 bases, and 17 bases lay in between. The length of the CDR3 is 15 residues.

This rearrangement joins TRBV3-1 to TRBJ2-7; TRBD1 agrees at 9 bases. The V gene's germline CDR1 is LGHDT and CDR2 YNNKEL (reference sequence). The CDR3 is 16 residues long. V trimming: 1 base; J trimming: 2 bases; junction bases outside the gene matches: 6. The DNA of the CDR3 is TGTGCCAGCAGCCAAGCGTCCGGGACAGGGCCCTACGAGCAGTACTTC. It specifies CASSQASGTGPYEQYF.

The V gene is TRBV3-1, the J gene TRBJ1-1; D unclear. The length of the CDR3 is 14 residues. Trimming removed 4 bases from V and 3 bases from J, with 12 bases in between. Per germline, CDR1 LGHDT and CDR2 YNNKEL (reference sequence). The CDR3, as DNA: TGTGCCAGCAGCCCCCTGAGAGGCGACACTGAAGCTTTCTTT. Translating it yields CASSPLRGDTEAFF.

The V gene is TRBV20-1, the J gene TRBJ2-7; 7 bases agree with TRBD2. CDR1 is DFQATT, CDR2 SNEGSKA, per germline (reference sequence). This CDR3 has 13 amino acids. V lost 2 bases, J lost 7 bases, and 8 bases stayed unmatched. This CDR3 is CSARKREGSEQYF. The CDR3 DNA sequence: TGCAGTGCTAGAAAAAGGGAGGGAAGTGAGCAGTACTTC.

This clonotype was observed a single time. The V and J genes are TRBV11-1 and TRBJ2-3; D perhaps matches TRBD1 (5 bases). With 5 bases removed from V and 6 bases from J, the gap between germline ends came to 18 bases. Germline V lookup: CDR1 SGHAT, CDR2 FQDESV (reference sequence). This CDR3 is 15 amino acids long. The CDR3 here is CASSPYQGTSDTQYF. DNA of the CDR3: TGTGCCAGCAGCCCCTATCAGGGAACATCGGATACGCAGTATTTT.

On this clonotype itself: One end of the junction does not line up with germline, which may come from a read error. This chain connects TRBV7-4 to TRBJ2-7, with D possibly called TRBD1 or TRBD2 (9 bases each). CDR1 and CDR2 from the germline V gene are SGHVT and SQSDAQ. CDR3 length: 14 amino acids. The CDR3, as DNA: TGTGCCAGCAGCCTAGCGGGACAGGGCTACGAGCAGTACTTC. This encodes CASSLAGQGYEQYF.

The chain has TRBV9 and TRBJ2-2; tentatively, D is TRBD2 (6 bases). In germline, CDR1 is SGDLS, CDR2 YYNGEE. Trimming stripped 0 bases from V and 4 bases from J, with 7 bases between. CDR3 length equals 14 residues. The CDR3 DNA is TGTGCCAGCAGCGTAGCCGGGGGCACCGGGGAGCTGTTTTTT. Translated, it gives CASSVAGGTGELFF.

This sequence joins TRBV19 and TRBJ1-5; 7 nucleotides agree with TRBD1. The CDR3 extends over 15 amino acids. Germline V CDR1 and CDR2: LNHDA, SQIVND (reference sequence). Trimming took 10 bases from V and 4 from J; bases not matched to a gene: 13. The CDR3 here is CATKVQGVPNQPQHF. CDR3 in DNA: TGTGCCACCAAAGTGCAGGGGGTGCCTAATCAGCCCCAGCATTTT.

The genes are TRBV12-3 or TRBV12-4 and TRBJ2-7; possible D gene TRBD1, 6 bases. V lost 5 bases, J lost 0 bases, and 14 bases lay in between. This CDR3 has 15 residues. CDR3 amino acids: CASSPGQYYSYEQYF. The DNA of the CDR3 is TGTGCCAGCAGTCCCGGACAGTATTACTCCTACGAGCAGTACTTC.

V and J are TRBV4-2 and TRBJ1-2, with 9 bases identical to TRBD1. The CDR3 extends over 15 amino acids. Germline CDR1 and CDR2: LGHNA and YNFKEQ. V lost 0 bases to trimming and J lost 6 bases; unmatched junction nucleotides: 5. The CDR3 region is CASSQEAGQGHGYTF. The CDR3 bases are TGTGCCAGCAGCCAAGAGGCGGGACAGGGACATGGCTACACCTTC.

The chain recombines TRBV7-9 with TRBJ2-7; the match to TRBD2 covers 8 bases. Trimming at V came to 5 bases and at J to 5 bases, leaving 2 bases not matched to a gene. The CDR3 has 12 residues. Per germline, CDR1 SEHNR and CDR2 FQNEAQ (reference sequence). CDR3 protein: CASSPGGNEQYF. The DNA for the CDR3 is TGTGCCAGCAGCCCGGGGGGGAACGAGCAGTACTTC.

This chain links TRBV6-1 with TRBJ2-5; 11 positions match TRBD2. Germline V lookup: CDR1 MNHNS, CDR2 SASEGT. V lost 5 bases, J lost 7 bases, and 12 bases stayed unmatched. The CDR3 extends over 16 amino acids. DNA of the CDR3: TGTGCCAGCAGTCCGACTAGCGGGGACCCCAGGGGGACCCAGTACTTC. It encodes CASSPTSGDPRGTQYF.

CDR3: CASSVGLAGGRSGANVLTF. CDR3 DNA sequence: TGTGCCAGCAGCGTAGGGCTAGCGGGGGGTCGTTCTGGGGCCAACGTCCTGACTTTC. The chain links TRBV9 to TRBJ2-6, with TRBD2 matching over 11 bases. With 0 bases clipped from V and 1 base from J, the junction kept 6 bases outside the gene matches. The CDR3 is 19 amino acids. The germline V gene encodes CDR1 SGDLS and CDR2 YYNGEE.

CDR3 protein: CASSWTSGGRQETQYF. The CDR3 nucleotides read TGTGCCAGTAGTTGGACTAGCGGGGGGCGCCAAGAGACCCAGTACTTC. The rearrangement links TRBV19 to TRBJ2-5, with 14 bases identical to TRBD2. Unmatched junction bases numbered 3, after V lost 5 bases and J lost 1 base. Germline CDR1 and CDR2: LNHDA and SQIVND (reference sequence). The CDR3 has 16 residues.

The chain couples TRBV9 to TRBJ2-3; D gene ambiguous. CDR1 and CDR2 (germline): SGDLS, YYNGEE. The ends were cut back, 4 bases at V and 5 bases at J, with 5 bases in the middle. The CDR3 consists of 11 residues. Written as DNA, the CDR3 is TGTGCCAGCAGCACCGAAGATACGCAGTATTTT. It codes for CASSTEDTQYF.

V usage is TRBV5-1 and J usage is TRBJ2-7; a possible D gene is TRBD1 (6 bases). The CDR3 sequence is 14 residues long. V was shortened by 0 bases and J by 6 bases, with 13 bases between the two germline ends. CDR1 is SGHRS, CDR2 YFSETQ, per germline. The DNA of the CDR3 is TGCGCCAGCAGCTTGGCCTTTGAAGGGGGCGAGCAGTACTTC. Protein sequence: CASSLAFEGGEQYF.